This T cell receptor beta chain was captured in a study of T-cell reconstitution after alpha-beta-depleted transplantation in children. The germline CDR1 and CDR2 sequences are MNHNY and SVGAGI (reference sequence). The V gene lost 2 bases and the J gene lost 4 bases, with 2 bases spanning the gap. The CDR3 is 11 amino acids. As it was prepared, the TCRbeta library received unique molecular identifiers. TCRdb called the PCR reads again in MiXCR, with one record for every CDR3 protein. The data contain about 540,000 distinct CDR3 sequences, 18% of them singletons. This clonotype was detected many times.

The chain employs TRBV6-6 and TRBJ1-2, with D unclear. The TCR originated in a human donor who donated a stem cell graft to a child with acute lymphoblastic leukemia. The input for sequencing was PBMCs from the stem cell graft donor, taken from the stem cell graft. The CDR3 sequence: CASSYSYGYTF. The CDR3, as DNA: TGTGCCAGCAGTTACAGCTATGGCTACACCTTC.